The subject of this entry is one TCR beta chain. Its recognized antigen is unknown. No per-base quality is available; no much larger clone lies one base away. The entry originates in a study of identifying expanded T cells in peripheral blood (dated 2019 in TCRdb). Background on the whole study: Four technical replicates, made by sequencing separate aliquots from the same pool of genomic DNA, were compared pairwise.

Ends trimmed: V by 0 bases, J by 10 bases; bases unmatched to a gene: 8. There are 16 amino acids in the CDR3, from cysteine to phenylalanine inclusive. Only the CDR3 region is kept as DNA, spanning 48 bases read in frame from base 1. For CDR1 and CDR2, the germline V gene lists SGHAT and FQNNGV. During the collection period, no infections or other immune events were recorded for the healthy donors. Time-dependent variance in a beta-binomial model of T-cell clone differential abundance was calibrated using healthy-donor blood repertoires as a training cohort. The training cohort was composed of around ten healthy donors, 3 female and 7 male. Donor ages ranged from about 25 to 70 years, with an average of 43 years. Whole blood, obtained from a commercial supplier, was collected from each healthy donor at three time points spaced about 2 weeks apart. For immunosequencing, genomic DNA was extracted from whole blood that had not been sorted.

Summary of the overall study and its limitations: Across all healthy donors, variance in clone template counts between approximately 2-week samples was found to increase significantly with total template count. The binomial model flagged approximately 1.2 differentially abundant clones between technical replicates, compared with roughly 17 over two weeks and 19 over around four weeks. The authors expected biological variance in healthy repertoires might increase further over much longer intervals such as months to years. Both the number of clones called differentially abundant and the false-positive rate were significantly reduced by the beta-binomial model across all healthy-donor time intervals.

The immunoSEQ Assay, which uses bias-controlled multiplex PCR amplification of genomic DNA, was used to profile TCRbeta CDR3 regions. Per the authors' processing: The absolute abundance of each unique TCRbeta CDR3 region was quantified after sequences were collapsed and filtered. Differential abundance was tested with a binomial (Fisher-equivalent) model and with a beta-binomial model adding time-dependent variance fitted from healthy donors. Clones with fewer than 5 combined templates were removed, and a clone was called differentially abundant if the clone's Benjamini-Hochberg FDR was below 0.01. Beta-binomial variance was modeled as a function of total template count across the two samples using the form v = (b*log(k)+a)^2. TCRdb limited this immuneACCESS table to in-frame rearrangements with V and J called. A share of clones is missing; checked studies link under half to unresolved V genes, and the rest is unexplained. From that table come the V and J calls and clone size; the DNA was used to work out D and trimming. This sample has more than 70,000 clones in its table, and around 86% of those were observed once. Clones ranked in the top ten supply 5.5% to 6.5% of the sample.

The sequence came from a person aged 18-70 years in good health. This chain joins TRBV11-2 to TRBJ1-6; 8 bases in between match TRBD1. The specimen sequenced was blood. CDR3 region: CASSLDPGGRRSPLHF. DNA sequence: TGTGCCAGCAGCTTAGATCCAGGGGGCCGGCGATCACCCCTCCACTTT.